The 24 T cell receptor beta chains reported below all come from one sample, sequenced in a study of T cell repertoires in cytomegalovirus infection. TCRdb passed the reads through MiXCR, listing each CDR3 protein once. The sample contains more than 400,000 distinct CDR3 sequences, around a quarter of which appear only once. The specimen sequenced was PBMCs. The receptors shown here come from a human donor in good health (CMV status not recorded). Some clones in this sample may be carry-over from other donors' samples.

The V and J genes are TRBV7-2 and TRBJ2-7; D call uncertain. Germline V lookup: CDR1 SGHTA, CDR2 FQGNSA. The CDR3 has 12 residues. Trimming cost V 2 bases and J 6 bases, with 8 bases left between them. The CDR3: CASSLSAFEQYF. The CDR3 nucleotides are TGTGCCAGCAGCTTATCAGCGTTCGAGCAGTACTTC. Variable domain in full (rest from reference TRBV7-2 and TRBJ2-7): GAGVSQSPSNKVTEKGKDVELRCDPISGHTALYWYRQSLGQGLEFLIYFQGNSAPDKSGLPSDRFSAERTGGSVSTLTIQRTQQEDSAVYLCASSLSAFEQYFGPGTRLTVT.

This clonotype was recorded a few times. The DNA of the CDR3 is TGTGCCAGCAGCTTAACAGCTAGCGTTGCAGATACGCAGTATTTT. Its protein product is CASSLTASVADTQYF. The V call is TRBV7-3, the J call TRBJ2-3; D may be TRBD2 (6 bases). Trimming removed 0 bases from V and 4 bases from J, with 11 bases in between. CDR3 length equals 15 residues. CDR1 and CDR2 from the germline V gene are SGHTA and FQGTGA.

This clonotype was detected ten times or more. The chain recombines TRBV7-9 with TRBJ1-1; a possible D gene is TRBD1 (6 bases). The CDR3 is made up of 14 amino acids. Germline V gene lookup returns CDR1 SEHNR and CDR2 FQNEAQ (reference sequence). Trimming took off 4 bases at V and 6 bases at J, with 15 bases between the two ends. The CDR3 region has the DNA TGTGCCAGCAGCTACGACAGGCTGGGACCTGAAGCTTTCTTT. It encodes CASSYDRLGPEAFF.

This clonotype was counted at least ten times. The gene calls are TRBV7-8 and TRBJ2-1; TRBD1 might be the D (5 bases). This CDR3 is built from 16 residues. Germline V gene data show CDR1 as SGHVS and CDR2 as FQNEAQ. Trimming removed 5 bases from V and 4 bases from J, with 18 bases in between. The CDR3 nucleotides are TGTGCCAGCAGCCACAGGATCCCAAAAGTATACAATGAGCAGTTCTTC. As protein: CASSHRIPKVYNEQFF. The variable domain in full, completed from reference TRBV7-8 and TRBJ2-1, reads GAGVSQSPRYKVAKRGQDVALRCDPISGHVSLFWYQQALGQGPEFLTYFQNEAQLDKSGLPSDRFFAERPEGSVSTLKIQRTQQEDSAVYLCASSHRIPKVYNEQFFGPGTRLTVL.

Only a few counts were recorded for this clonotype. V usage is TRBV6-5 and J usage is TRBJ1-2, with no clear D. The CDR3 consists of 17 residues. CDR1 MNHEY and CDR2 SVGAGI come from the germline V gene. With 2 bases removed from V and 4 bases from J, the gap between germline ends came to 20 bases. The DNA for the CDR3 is TGTGCCAGCAGTTACACCACTCACACCCCCGGACCCTATGGCTACACCTTC. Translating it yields CASSYTTHTPGPYGYTF.

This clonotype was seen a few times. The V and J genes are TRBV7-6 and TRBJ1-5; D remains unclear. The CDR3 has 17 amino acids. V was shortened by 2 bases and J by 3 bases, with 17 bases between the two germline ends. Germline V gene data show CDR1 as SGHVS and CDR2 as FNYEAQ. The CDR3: CASSLSESPQDNQPQHF. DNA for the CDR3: TGTGCCAGCAGCTTATCCGAATCACCTCAGGACAATCAGCCCCAGCATTTT.

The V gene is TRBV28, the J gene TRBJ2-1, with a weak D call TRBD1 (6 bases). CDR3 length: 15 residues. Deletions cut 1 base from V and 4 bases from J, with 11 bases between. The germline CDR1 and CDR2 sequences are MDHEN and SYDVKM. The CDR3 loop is CASSLFPTGYNEQFF. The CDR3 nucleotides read TGTGCCAGCAGTTTATTCCCTACAGGGTACAATGAGCAGTTCTTC.

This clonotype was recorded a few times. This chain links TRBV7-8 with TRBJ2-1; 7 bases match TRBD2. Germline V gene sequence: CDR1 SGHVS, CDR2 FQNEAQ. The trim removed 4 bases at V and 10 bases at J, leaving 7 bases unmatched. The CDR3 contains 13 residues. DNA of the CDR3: TGTGCCAGCAGCTCAAGCCGACTAGCCGAGCAGTTCTTC. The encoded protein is CASSSSRLAEQFF. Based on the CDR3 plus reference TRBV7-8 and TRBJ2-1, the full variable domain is GAGVSQSPRYKVAKRGQDVALRCDPISGHVSLFWYQQALGQGPEFLTYFQNEAQLDKSGLPSDRFFAERPEGSVSTLKIQRTQQEDSAVYLCASSSSRLAEQFFGPGTRLTVL.

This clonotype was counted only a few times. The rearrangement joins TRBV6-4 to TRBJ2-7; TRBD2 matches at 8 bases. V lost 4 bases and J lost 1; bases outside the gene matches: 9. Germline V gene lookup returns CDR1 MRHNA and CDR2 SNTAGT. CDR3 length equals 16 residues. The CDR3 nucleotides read TGTGCCAGCAGTGTTTTCCCTAGCGGGCCTTCCTACGAGCAGTACGTC. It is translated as CASSVFPSGPSYEQYV.

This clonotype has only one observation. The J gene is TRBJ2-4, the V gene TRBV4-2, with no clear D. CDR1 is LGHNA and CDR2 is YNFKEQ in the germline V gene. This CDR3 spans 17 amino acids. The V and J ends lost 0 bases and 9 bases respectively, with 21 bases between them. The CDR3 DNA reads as TGTGCCAGCAGCCAAGAACGCCTCGGGCAGTCTGTCAGCATTCAGTACTTC. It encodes CASSQERLGQSVSIQYF.

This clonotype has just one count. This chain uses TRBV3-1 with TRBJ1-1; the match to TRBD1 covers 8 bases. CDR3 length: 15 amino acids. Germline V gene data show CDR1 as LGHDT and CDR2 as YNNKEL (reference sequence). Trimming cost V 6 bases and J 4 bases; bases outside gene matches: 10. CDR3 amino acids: CASRARQGMITEAFF. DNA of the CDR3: TGTGCCAGCAGGGCTAGACAGGGGATGATCACTGAAGCTTTCTTT.

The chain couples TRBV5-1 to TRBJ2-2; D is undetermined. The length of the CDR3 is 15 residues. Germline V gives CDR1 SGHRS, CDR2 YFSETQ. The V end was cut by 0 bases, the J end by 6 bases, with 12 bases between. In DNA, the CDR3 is TGCGCCAGCAGCTTGGAGACCACGAGATCCGGGGAGCTGTTTTTT. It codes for CASSLETTRSGELFF.

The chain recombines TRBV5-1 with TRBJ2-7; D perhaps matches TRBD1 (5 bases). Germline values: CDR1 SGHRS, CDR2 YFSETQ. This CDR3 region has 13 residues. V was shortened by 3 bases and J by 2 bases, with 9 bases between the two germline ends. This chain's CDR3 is CASSSSTAYEQYF. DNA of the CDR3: TGCGCCAGCAGCTCCTCGACAGCCTACGAGCAGTACTTC.

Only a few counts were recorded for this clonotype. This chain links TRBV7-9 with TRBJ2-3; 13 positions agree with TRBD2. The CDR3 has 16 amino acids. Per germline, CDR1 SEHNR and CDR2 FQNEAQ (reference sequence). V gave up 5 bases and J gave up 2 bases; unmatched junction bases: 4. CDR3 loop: CASSATSGRDTDTQYF. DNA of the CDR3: TGTGCCAGCAGCGCAACTAGCGGGAGGGACACAGATACGCAGTATTTT.

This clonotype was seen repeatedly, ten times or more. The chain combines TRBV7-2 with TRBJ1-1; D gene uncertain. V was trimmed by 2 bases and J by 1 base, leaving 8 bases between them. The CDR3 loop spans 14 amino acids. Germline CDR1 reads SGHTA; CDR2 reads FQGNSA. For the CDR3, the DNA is TGTGCCAGCAGCTTACGGATAGGGAACACTGAAGCTTTCTTT. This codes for CASSLRIGNTEAFF.

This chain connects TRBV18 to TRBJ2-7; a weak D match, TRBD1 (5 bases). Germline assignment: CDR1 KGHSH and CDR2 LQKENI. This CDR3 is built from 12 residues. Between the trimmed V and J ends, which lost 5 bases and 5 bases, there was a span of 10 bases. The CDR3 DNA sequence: TGTGCCAGCTCATCCCAGGACAACGAGCAGTACTTC. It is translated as CASSSQDNEQYF. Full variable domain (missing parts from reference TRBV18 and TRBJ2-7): NAGVMQNPRHLVRRRGQEARLRCSPMKGHSHVYWYRQLPEEGLKFMVYLQKENIIDESGMPKERFSAEFPKEGPSILRIQQVVRGDSAAYFCASSSQDNEQYFGPGTRLTVT.

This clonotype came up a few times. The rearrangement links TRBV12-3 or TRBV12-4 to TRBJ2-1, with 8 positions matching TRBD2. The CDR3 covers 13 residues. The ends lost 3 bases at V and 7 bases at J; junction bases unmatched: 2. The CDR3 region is CASSFTGGNEQFF. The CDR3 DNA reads TGTGCCAGCAGTTTCACGGGGGGGAATGAGCAGTTCTTC.

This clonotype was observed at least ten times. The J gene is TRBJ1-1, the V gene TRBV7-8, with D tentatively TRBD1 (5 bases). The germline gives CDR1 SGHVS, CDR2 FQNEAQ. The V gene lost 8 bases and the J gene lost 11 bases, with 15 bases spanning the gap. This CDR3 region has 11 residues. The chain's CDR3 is CASGPAGLAFF. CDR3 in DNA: TGTGCCAGCGGCCCAGCAGGGCTTGCTTTCTTT. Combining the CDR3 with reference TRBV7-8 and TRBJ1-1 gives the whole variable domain GAGVSQSPRYKVAKRGQDVALRCDPISGHVSLFWYQQALGQGPEFLTYFQNEAQLDKSGLPSDRFFAERPEGSVSTLKIQRTQQEDSAVYLCASGPAGLAFFGQGTRLTVV.

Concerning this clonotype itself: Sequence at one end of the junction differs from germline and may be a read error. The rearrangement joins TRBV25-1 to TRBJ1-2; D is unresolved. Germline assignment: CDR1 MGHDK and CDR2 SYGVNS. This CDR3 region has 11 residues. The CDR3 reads CASSDTGSPVW. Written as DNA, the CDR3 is TGTGCCAGCAGTGACACGGGCAGCCCCGTCTGG.

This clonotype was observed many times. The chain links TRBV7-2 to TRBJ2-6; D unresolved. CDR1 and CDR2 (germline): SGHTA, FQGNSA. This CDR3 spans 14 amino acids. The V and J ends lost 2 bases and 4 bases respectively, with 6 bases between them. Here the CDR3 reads CASSLYRGANVLTF. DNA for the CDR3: TGTGCCAGCAGCTTATATCGCGGGGCCAACGTCCTGACTTTC.

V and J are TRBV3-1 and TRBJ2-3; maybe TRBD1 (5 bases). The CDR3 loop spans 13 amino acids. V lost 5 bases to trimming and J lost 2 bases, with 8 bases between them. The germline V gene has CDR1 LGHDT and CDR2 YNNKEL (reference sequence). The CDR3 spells CASSDRYTDTQYF. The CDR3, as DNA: TGTGCCAGCAGCGACAGATACACAGATACGCAGTATTTT.

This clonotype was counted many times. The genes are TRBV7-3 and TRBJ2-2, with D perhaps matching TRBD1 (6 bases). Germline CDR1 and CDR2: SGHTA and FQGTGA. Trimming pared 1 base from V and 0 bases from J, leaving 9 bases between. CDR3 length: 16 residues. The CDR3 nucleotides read TGTGCCAGCAGCTTAATCTGGACAGCGAACACCGGGGAGCTGTTTTTT. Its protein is CASSLIWTANTGELFF.

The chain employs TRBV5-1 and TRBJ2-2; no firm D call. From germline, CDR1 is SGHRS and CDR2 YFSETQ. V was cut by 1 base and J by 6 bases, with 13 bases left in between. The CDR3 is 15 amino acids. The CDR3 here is CASSLSVPLAGELFF. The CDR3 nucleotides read TGCGCCAGCAGCTTGTCCGTCCCTCTAGCCGGGGAGCTGTTTTTT.

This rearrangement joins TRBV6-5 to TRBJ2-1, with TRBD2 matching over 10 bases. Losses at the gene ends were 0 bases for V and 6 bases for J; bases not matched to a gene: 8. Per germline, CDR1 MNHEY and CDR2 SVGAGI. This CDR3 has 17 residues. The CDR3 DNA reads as TGTGCCAGCAGTTACTCGGGTAGGCTAGCGGGAGTCAATGAGCAGTTCTTC. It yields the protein CASSYSGRLAGVNEQFF.